A selection of T cell receptor beta chains follows, all from one sample in a study of cytomegalovirus exposure and HLA in healthy donors. Profiling relied on immunoSEQ multiplex PCR, and the TCRdb table lists in-frame clones only, not all of them. The data hold about 190,000 clones, with over 80% observed a single time. Sequencing used PBMCs. The receptors come from a boy aged 2 to 10 in good health and CMV-seronegative. The CDR3 runs from the conserved cysteine through the conserved F or W. D genes are given only for firm matches. Only part of the rows carry a size: once, few, many, or a class if the clone is expanded.

len: 14
d_gene: TRBD2
v_gene: TRBV19
j_gene: TRBJ2-7
abundance: -
CDR3aa: CASSRDSGTYEQYF
CDR3nt: TGTGCCAGTAGTCGCGATAGCGGGACCTACGAGCAGTACTTC

len: 14
d_gene: -
v_gene: TRBV15
j_gene: TRBJ1-5
abundance: -
CDR3aa: CATSRGSPDQPQHF
CDR3nt: TGTGCCACCAGCAGAGGATCCCCAGATCAGCCCCAGCATTTT

len: 12
d_gene: -
v_gene: TRBV2
j_gene: TRBJ2-7
abundance: -
CDR3aa: CASIGGGYEQYF
CDR3nt: TGTGCCAGCATAGGGGGGGGGTACGAGCAGTACTTC

len: 13
d_gene: -
v_gene: TRBV30
j_gene: TRBJ1-1
abundance: -
CDR3aa: CAWSMRANTEAFF
CDR3nt: TGTGCCTGGAGTATGAGAGCGAACACTGAAGCTTTCTTT

len: 16
d_gene: TRBD2
v_gene: TRBV6-6
j_gene: TRBJ2-1
abundance: -
CDR3aa: CASSYGTSGVYNEQFF
CDR3nt: TGTGCCAGCAGTTACGGGACTAGCGGGGTCTACAATGAGCAGTTCTTC

len: 13
d_gene: -
v_gene: TRBV2
j_gene: TRBJ1-2
abundance: -
CDR3aa: CASSGQGDYGYTF
CDR3nt: TGTGCCAGCAGTGGGCAGGGCGACTATGGCTACACCTTC

len: 15
d_gene: -
v_gene: TRBV7-8
j_gene: TRBJ2-7
abundance: -
CDR3aa: CASSLRRGVSYEQYF
CDR3nt: TGTGCCAGCAGCCTCCGCAGGGGAGTCTCCTACGAGCAGTACTTC

len: 17
d_gene: TRBD1
v_gene: TRBV29-1
j_gene: TRBJ2-7
abundance: -
CDR3aa: CSVEWDSTQGSSYEQYF
CDR3nt: TGCAGCGTTGAATGGGACAGTACTCAAGGGAGCTCCTACGAGCAGTACTTC

len: 16
d_gene: TRBD2
v_gene: TRBV5-1
j_gene: TRBJ2-5
abundance: -
CDR3aa: CASRRSGGGLEETQYF
CDR3nt: TGCGCCAGCAGACGTAGCGGGGGGGGTCTAGAAGAGACCCAGTACTTC

len: 13
d_gene: -
v_gene: TRBV5-6
j_gene: TRBJ1-5
abundance: -
CDR3aa: CASSFAGRQPQHF
CDR3nt: TGTGCCAGCAGCTTCGCAGGGAGGCAGCCCCAGCATTTT

len: 13
d_gene: -
v_gene: TRBV13
j_gene: TRBJ2-1
abundance: -
CDR3aa: CASSTQTGNEQFF
CDR3nt: TGTGCCAGCAGCACCCAGACTGGGAATGAGCAGTTCTTC

len: 15
d_gene: TRBD2
v_gene: TRBV6-5
j_gene: TRBJ2-3
abundance: -
CDR3aa: CASSYFSGSTDTQYF
CDR3nt: TGTGCCAGCAGTTACTTTAGCGGGAGCACAGATACGCAGTATTTT

len: 14
d_gene: TRBD1
v_gene: TRBV29-1
j_gene: TRBJ2-5
abundance: -
CDR3aa: CSVGETGVEETQYF
CDR3nt: TGCAGCGTTGGAGAGACAGGGGTAGAAGAGACCCAGTACTTC

len: 12
d_gene: -
v_gene: TRBV19
j_gene: TRBJ1-1
abundance: -
CDR3aa: CASSITSTEAFF
CDR3nt: TGTGCCAGTAGTATAACTAGCACTGAAGCTTTCTTT

len: 13
d_gene: -
v_gene: TRBV7-8
j_gene: TRBJ2-3
abundance: few
CDR3aa: CASSFSSTDTQYF
CDR3nt: TGTGCCAGCAGCTTCTCTAGCACAGATACGCAGTATTTT

len: 16
d_gene: TRBD1
v_gene: TRBV9
j_gene: TRBJ2-3
abundance: once
CDR3aa: CASSGRQGAVTDTQYF
CDR3nt: TGTGCCAGCAGCGGCAGACAGGGAGCCGTCACAGATACGCAGTATTTT

len: 12
d_gene: -
v_gene: TRBV11-2
j_gene: TRBJ2-7
abundance: -
CDR3aa: CASSPVAAEQYF
CDR3nt: TGTGCCAGCAGCCCCGTGGCTGCCGAGCAGTACTTC

len: 16
d_gene: TRBD2
v_gene: TRBV9
j_gene: TRBJ2-1
abundance: -
CDR3aa: CASSVTSGGAGNEQFF
CDR3nt: TGTGCCAGCAGCGTAACTAGCGGGGGGGCTGGGAATGAGCAGTTCTTC

len: 15
d_gene: TRBD2
v_gene: TRBV7-6
j_gene: TRBJ2-2
abundance: -
CDR3aa: CASSLRLAGTGELFF
CDR3nt: TGTGCCAGCAGCTTACGACTAGCCGGCACCGGGGAGCTGTTTTTT

len: 15
d_gene: -
v_gene: TRBV4-1
j_gene: TRBJ1-2
abundance: -
CDR3aa: CASSPQTGPIYGYTF
CDR3nt: TGCGCCAGCAGCCCCCAAACAGGGCCCATCTATGGCTACACCTTC

len: 16
d_gene: TRBD1
v_gene: TRBV30
j_gene: TRBJ2-7
abundance: -
CDR3aa: CAWSVPAGGVFYEQYF
CDR3nt: TGTGCCTGGAGTGTACCGGCAGGGGGCGTTTTTTACGAGCAGTACTTC

len: 13
d_gene: -
v_gene: TRBV6-5
j_gene: TRBJ1-1
abundance: once
CDR3aa: CASRQGRETEAFF
CDR3nt: TGTGCCAGCAGACAGGGAAGGGAGACTGAAGCTTTCTTT

len: 15
d_gene: -
v_gene: TRBV5-8
j_gene: TRBJ1-5
abundance: -
CDR3aa: CASTEGVVGNQPQHF
CDR3nt: TGTGCCAGCACCGAGGGTGTCGTGGGCAATCAGCCCCAGCATTTT

len: 13
d_gene: TRBD1
v_gene: TRBV2
j_gene: TRBJ1-1
abundance: -
CDR3aa: CASSGDRYTEAFF
CDR3nt: TGTGCCAGCAGTGGGGACAGATACACTGAAGCTTTCTTT

len: 16
d_gene: TRBD1
v_gene: TRBV5-6
j_gene: TRBJ2-3
abundance: -
CDR3aa: CASRTTGPTSTDTQYF
CDR3nt: TGTGCCAGCAGGACGACAGGGCCAACTAGCACAGATACGCAGTATTTT

len: 13
d_gene: -
v_gene: TRBV7-7
j_gene: TRBJ1-1
abundance: -
CDR3aa: CASSLNQNTEAFF
CDR3nt: TGTGCCAGCAGCTTAAATCAGAACACTGAAGCTTTCTTT

len: 14
d_gene: TRBD2
v_gene: TRBV5-4
j_gene: TRBJ2-3
abundance: -
CDR3aa: CASRIAGGTDTQYF
CDR3nt: TGTGCCAGCAGGATAGCGGGAGGGACAGATACGCAGTATTTT

len: 15
d_gene: -
v_gene: TRBV9
j_gene: TRBJ2-3
abundance: -
CDR3aa: CASSVEAASTDTQYF
CDR3nt: TGTGCCAGCAGCGTAGAGGCGGCTAGCACAGATACGCAGTATTTT

len: 15
d_gene: -
v_gene: TRBV19
j_gene: TRBJ2-1
abundance: few
CDR3aa: CASSTSGYSYNEQFF
CDR3nt: TGTGCCAGTAGTACCAGCGGGTACTCCTACAATGAGCAGTTCTTC

len: 16
d_gene: -
v_gene: TRBV27
j_gene: TRBJ1-1
abundance: -
CDR3aa: CASSLWQREGNTEAFF
CDR3nt: TGTGCCAGCAGTTTATGGCAGAGGGAGGGAAACACTGAAGCTTTCTTT

len: 17
d_gene: TRBD1
v_gene: TRBV25-1
j_gene: TRBJ1-2
abundance: -
CDR3aa: CASRTKDRVDNRMGYTF
CDR3nt: TGTGCCAGCAGGACAAAGGACAGGGTGGATAACAGAATGGGCTACACCTTC

len: 21
d_gene: TRBD1
v_gene: TRBV4-3
j_gene: TRBJ1-1
abundance: -
CDR3aa: CASSQLHTYPGTGDMNTEAFF
CDR3nt: TGCGCCAGCAGCCAACTCCACACCTACCCCGGGACAGGGGACATGAACACTGAAGCTTTCTTT

len: 15
d_gene: -
v_gene: TRBV7-9
j_gene: TRBJ1-4
abundance: -
CDR3aa: CASSLDREANEKLFF
CDR3nt: TGTGCCAGCAGCTTAGACAGGGAAGCTAATGAAAAACTGTTTTTT

len: 15
d_gene: -
v_gene: TRBV6-4
j_gene: TRBJ2-1
abundance: -
CDR3aa: CASSDTSEGHDEQFF
CDR3nt: TGTGCCAGCAGTGACACTAGTGAGGGACACGATGAGCAGTTCTTC

len: 14
d_gene: TRBD1
v_gene: TRBV5-1
j_gene: TRBJ2-7
abundance: -
CDR3aa: CASSLDRGAYEQYF
CDR3nt: TGCGCCAGCAGCTTGGACAGGGGCGCCTACGAGCAGTACTTC

len: 14
d_gene: TRBD1
v_gene: TRBV30
j_gene: TRBJ1-2
abundance: -
CDR3aa: CAWSSRDRVGGYTF
CDR3nt: TGTGCCTGGAGCTCGCGGGACAGGGTGGGGGGCTACACCTTC

len: 17
d_gene: TRBD2
v_gene: TRBV5-1
j_gene: TRBJ2-7
abundance: -
CDR3aa: CASSKGTSGRVSYEQYF
CDR3nt: TGCGCCAGCAGCAAAGGGACTAGCGGGAGGGTCTCCTACGAGCAGTACTTC

len: 15
d_gene: -
v_gene: TRBV7-9
j_gene: TRBJ2-1
abundance: -
CDR3aa: CASSLTGIGGNEQFF
CDR3nt: TGTGCCAGCAGCTTGACCGGGATAGGGGGAAATGAGCAGTTCTTC

len: 15
d_gene: -
v_gene: TRBV9
j_gene: TRBJ2-6
abundance: -
CDR3aa: CASSPFPTGANVLTF
CDR3nt: TGTGCCAGCAGTCCCTTCCCTACTGGGGCCAACGTCCTGACTTTC

len: 14
d_gene: TRBD2
v_gene: TRBV30
j_gene: TRBJ2-1
abundance: -
CDR3aa: CACAGGAKNNEQFF
CDR3nt: TGTGCCTGCGCGGGGGGCGCTAAGAACAATGAGCAGTTCTTC